This T cell receptor beta chain was retrieved from a study of identical twins. Overall study findings and caveats: While abundant cord blood beta clonotypes carried fewer insertions, memory repertoires showed no such pattern. Out-of-frame alpha sequences shared between twins exhibited an excess of low generation probability.

This CDR3 spans 16 amino acids. V was cut by 4 bases and J by 2 bases, with 18 bases left in between. In germline, CDR1 is SGHRS, CDR2 YFSETQ. For this clonotype: Its antigen is not known.

TCRdb itself ran the 5' RACE reads through MiXCR, one entry per CDR3 protein. The table has some 730,000 distinct CDR3 sequences, approximately 18% seen once. These data also formed part of another study, on T cells expressing NK-cell markers. That publication notes: Dominant NKG2C+ clonotypes made up roughly 1.0-7.0% of CD8+ T cells in roughly six donors. One observes that, in a handful of donors, these clonotypes were also the leading ones within the CD3+CD56-NKG2C+ fraction.

Sequenced: PBMCs. This sequence joins TRBV5-1 and TRBJ2-5; D is perhaps TRBD2 (5 bases). The source of this sequence is a woman aged 18-35 years in good health. DNA for the CDR3: TGCGCCAGCAGCCCGGGCGGCCTTTCGGGGCAAGAGACCCAGTACTTC. It codes for CASSPGGLSGQETQYF.